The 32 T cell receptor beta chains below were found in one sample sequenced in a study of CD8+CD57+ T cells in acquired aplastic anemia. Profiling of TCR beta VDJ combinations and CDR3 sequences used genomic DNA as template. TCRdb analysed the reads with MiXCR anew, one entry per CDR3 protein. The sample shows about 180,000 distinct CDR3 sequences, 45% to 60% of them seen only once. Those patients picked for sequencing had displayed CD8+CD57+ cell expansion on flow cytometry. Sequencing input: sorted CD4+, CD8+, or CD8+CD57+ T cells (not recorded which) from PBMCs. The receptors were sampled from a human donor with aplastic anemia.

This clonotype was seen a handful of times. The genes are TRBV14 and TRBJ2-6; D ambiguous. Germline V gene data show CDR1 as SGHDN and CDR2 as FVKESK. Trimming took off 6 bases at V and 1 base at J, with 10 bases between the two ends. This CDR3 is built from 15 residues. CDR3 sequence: CASSTWGSGANVLTF. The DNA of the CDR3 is TGTGCCAGCAGTACGTGGGGTTCTGGGGCCAACGTCCTGACTTTC.

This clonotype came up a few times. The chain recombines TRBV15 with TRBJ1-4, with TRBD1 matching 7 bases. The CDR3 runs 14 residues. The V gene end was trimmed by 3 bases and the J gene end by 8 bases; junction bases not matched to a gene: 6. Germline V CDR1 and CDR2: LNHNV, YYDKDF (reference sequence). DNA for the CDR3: TGTGCCACCAGCAGGACAGGGCTTGGGGAAAAACTGTTTTTT. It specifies CATSRTGLGEKLFF.

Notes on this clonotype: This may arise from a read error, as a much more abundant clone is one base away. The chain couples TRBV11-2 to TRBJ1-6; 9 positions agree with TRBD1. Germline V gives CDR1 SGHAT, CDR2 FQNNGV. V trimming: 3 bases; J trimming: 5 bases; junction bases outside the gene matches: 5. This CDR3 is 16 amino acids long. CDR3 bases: TGTGCCAGCAGCTTCCGGGACAGGGCTAATAATTCACCCCTCCACTTT. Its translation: CASSFRDRANNSPLHF.

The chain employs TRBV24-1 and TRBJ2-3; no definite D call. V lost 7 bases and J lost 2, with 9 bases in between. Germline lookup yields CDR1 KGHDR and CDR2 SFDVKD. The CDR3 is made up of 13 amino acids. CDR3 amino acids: CATSRAYTDTQYF. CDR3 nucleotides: TGTGCCACCAGCCGGGCCTACACAGATACGCAGTATTTT.

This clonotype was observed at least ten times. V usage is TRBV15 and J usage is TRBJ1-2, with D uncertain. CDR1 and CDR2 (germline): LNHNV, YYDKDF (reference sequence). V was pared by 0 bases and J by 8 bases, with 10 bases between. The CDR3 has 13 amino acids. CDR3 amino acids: CATSREYGRGYTF. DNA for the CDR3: TGTGCCACCAGCAGAGAGTACGGGCGGGGCTACACCTTC. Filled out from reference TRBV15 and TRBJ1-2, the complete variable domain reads DAMVIQNPRYQVTQFGKPVTLSCSQTLNHNVMYWYQQKSSQAPKLLFHYYDKDFNNEADTPDNFQSRRPNTSFCFLDIRSPGLGDTAMYLCATSREYGRGYTFGSGTRLTVV.

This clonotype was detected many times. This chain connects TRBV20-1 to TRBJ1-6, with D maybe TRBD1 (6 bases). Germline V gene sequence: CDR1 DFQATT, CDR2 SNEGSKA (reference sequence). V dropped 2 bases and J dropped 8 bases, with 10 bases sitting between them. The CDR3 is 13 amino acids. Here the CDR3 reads CSARQGRDSPLHF. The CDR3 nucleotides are TGCAGTGCTAGACAGGGGCGGGATTCACCCCTCCACTTT.

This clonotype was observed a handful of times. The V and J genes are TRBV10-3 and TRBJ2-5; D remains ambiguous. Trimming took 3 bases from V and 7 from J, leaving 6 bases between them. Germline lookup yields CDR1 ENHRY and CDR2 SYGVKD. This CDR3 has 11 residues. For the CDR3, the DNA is TGTGCCATCAGTGACATAGGGACCCAGTACTTC. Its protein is CAISDIGTQYF.

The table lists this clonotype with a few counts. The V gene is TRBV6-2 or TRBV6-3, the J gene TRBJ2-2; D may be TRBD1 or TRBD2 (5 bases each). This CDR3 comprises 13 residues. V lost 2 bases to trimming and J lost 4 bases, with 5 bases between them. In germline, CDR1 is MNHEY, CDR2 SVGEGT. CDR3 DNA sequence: TGTGCCAGCAGTTACGGGGGCACCGGGGAGCTGTTTTTT. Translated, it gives CASSYGGTGELFF.

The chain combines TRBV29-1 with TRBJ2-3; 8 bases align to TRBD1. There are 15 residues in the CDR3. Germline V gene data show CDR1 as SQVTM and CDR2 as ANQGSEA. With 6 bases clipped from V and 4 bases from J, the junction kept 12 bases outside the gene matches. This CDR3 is CSVHYAGGNPDTQYF. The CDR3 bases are TGCAGCGTCCATTATGCAGGGGGCAACCCAGATACGCAGTATTTT.

Here the CDR3 reads CASSRQVQTEAFF. In nucleotides, the CDR3 is TGTGCCAGCAGCCGACAGGTTCAGACTGAAGCTTTCTTT. The V gene is TRBV7-2, the J gene TRBJ1-1; D may be TRBD1 (6 bases). In germline, CDR1 is SGHTA, CDR2 FQGNSA. Trimming took off 5 bases at V and 5 bases at J, with 12 bases between the two ends. The CDR3 loop spans 13 amino acids. Full variable domain (missing parts from reference TRBV7-2 and TRBJ1-1): GAGVSQSPSNKVTEKGKDVELRCDPISGHTALYWYRQSLGQGLEFLIYFQGNSAPDKSGLPSDRFSAERTGGSVSTLTIQRTQQEDSAVYLCASSRQVQTEAFFGQGTRLTVV.

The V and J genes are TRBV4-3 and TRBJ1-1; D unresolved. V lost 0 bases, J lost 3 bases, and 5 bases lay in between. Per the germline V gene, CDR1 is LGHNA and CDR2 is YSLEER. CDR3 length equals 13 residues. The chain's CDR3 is CASSQDVDTEAFF. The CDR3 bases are TGCGCCAGCAGCCAAGATGTCGACACTGAAGCTTTCTTT.

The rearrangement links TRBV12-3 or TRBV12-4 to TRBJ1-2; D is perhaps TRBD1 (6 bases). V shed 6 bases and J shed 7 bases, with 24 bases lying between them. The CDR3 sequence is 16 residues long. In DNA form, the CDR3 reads TGTGCCAGCAGCGATCAGGATCAGGGGACGTTAGGTGGCTACACCTTC. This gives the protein CASSDQDQGTLGGYTF.

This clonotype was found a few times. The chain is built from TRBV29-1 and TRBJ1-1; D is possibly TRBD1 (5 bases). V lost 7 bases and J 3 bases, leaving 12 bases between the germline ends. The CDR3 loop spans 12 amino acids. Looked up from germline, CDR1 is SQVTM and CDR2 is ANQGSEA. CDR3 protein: CSAREGYTEAFF. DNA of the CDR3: TGCAGCGCCAGGGAGGGGTACACTGAAGCTTTCTTT.

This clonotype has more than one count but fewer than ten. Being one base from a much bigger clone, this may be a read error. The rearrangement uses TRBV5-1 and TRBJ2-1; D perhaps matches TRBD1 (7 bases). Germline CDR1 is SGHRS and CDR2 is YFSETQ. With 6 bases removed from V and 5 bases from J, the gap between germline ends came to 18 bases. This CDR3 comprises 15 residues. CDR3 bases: TGCGCCAGCACCCCAGGGGGGACAGCAGACAATGAGCAGTTCTTC. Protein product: CASTPGGTADNEQFF.

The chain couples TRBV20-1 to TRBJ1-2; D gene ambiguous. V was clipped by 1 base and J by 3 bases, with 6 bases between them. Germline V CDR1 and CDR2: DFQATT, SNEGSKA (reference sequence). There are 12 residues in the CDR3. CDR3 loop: CSARVADYGYTF. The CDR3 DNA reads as TGCAGTGCTAGAGTGGCAGACTATGGCTACACCTTC.

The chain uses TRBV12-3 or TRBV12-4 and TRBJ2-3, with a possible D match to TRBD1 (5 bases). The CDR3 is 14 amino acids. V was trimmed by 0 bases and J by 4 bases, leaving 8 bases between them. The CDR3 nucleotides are TGTGCCAGCAGTTTAGCGCAGGGCCCAGATACGCAGTATTTT. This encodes CASSLAQGPDTQYF.

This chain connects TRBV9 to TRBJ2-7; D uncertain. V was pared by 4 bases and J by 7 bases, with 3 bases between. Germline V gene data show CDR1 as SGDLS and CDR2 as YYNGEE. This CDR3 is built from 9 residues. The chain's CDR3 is CASSREQYF. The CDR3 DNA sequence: TGTGCCAGCAGCAGAGAGCAGTACTTC.

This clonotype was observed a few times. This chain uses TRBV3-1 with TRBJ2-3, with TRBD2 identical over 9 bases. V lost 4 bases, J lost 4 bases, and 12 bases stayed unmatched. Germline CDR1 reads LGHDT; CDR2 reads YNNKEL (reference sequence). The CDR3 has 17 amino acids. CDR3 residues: CASSPFSGGSRADTQYF. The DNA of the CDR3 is TGTGCCAGCAGCCCTTTTAGCGGGGGCTCCCGGGCAGATACGCAGTATTTT.

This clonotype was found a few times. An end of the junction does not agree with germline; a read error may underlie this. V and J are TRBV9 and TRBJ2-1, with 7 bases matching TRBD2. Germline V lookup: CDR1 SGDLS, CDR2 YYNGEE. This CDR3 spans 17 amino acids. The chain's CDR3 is CAGSVGPGAGQYNEQFF. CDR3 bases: TGTGCCGGCAGCGTAGGCCCTGGAGCGGGGCAGTACAATGAGCAGTTCTTC.

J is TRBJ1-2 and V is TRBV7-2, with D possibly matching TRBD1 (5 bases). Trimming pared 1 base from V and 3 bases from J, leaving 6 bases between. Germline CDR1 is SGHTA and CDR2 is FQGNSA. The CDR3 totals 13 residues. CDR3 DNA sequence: TGTGCCAGCAGCTTAGGACAGCACTATGGCTACACCTTC. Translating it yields CASSLGQHYGYTF.

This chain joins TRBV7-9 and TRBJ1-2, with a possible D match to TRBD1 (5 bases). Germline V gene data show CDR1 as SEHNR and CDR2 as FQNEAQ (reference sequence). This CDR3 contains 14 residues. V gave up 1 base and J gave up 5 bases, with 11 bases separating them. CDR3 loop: CASSLVSGPYGYTF. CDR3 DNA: TGTGCCAGCAGCTTAGTTTCGGGGCCTTATGGCTACACCTTC.

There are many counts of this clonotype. Written as DNA, the CDR3 is TGTGCCACCAGTAGACAGGGCCCCTACAATGAGCAGTTCTTC. Translated, it gives CATSRQGPYNEQFF. V is TRBV15 and J is TRBJ2-1, with TRBD1 identical over 7 bases. Trimming took 6 bases from V and 2 from J; bases not matched to a gene: 4. CDR1 is LNHNV and CDR2 is YYDKDF in the germline V gene (reference sequence). The length of the CDR3 is 14 residues.

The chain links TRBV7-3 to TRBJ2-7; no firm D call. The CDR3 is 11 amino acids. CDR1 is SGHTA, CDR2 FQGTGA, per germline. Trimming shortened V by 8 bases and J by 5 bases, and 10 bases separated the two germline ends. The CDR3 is CASRWLHEQYF. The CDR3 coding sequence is TGTGCCAGCCGGTGGCTCCACGAGCAGTACTTC.

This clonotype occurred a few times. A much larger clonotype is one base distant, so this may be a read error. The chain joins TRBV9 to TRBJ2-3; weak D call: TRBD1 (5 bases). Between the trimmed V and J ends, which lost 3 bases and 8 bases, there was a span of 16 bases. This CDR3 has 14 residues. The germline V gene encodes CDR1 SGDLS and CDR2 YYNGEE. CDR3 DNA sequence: TGTGCCAGCAGCGCCACCCCAGGGAAAGGTACGCAGTATTTT. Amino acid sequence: CASSATPGKGTQYF.

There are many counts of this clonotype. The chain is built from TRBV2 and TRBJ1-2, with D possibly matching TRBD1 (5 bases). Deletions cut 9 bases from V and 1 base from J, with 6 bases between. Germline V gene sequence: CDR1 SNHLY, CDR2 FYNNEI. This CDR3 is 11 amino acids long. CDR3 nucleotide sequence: TGTGCCAGTGGGGGTAACTATGGCTACACCTTC. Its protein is CASGGNYGYTF.

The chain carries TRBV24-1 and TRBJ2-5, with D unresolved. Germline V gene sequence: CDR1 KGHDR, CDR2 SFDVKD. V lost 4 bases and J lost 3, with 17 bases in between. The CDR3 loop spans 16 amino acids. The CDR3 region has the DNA TGTGCCACCAGTGACACCATTGGCTTACGTAAAGAGACCCAGTACTTC. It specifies CATSDTIGLRKETQYF.

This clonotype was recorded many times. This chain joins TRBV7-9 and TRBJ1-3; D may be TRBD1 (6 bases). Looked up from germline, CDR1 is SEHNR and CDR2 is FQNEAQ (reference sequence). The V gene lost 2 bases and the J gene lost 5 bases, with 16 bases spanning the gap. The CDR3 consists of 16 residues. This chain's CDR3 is CASSLQRTDERNTIYF. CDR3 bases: TGTGCCAGCAGCTTACAGAGGACAGACGAACGAAACACCATATATTTT.

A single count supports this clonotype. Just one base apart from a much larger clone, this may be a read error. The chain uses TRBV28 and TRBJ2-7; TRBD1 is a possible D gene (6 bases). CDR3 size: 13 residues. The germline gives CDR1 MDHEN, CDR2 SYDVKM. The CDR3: CAGSSYRESEQYF. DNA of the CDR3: TGTGCCGGCAGTTCGTACAGGGAGTCCGAGCAGTACTTC.

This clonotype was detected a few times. DNA of the CDR3: TGCGCCAGCAGCCAAGGGGAGATGCAGCCCCAGCATTTT. Translating gives CASSQGEMQPQHF. This chain uses TRBV4-1 with TRBJ1-5; D remains unclear. The CDR3 sequence is 13 residues long. Looked up from germline, CDR1 is MGHRA and CDR2 is YSYEKL. Trimming pared 1 base from V and 7 bases from J, leaving 8 bases between.

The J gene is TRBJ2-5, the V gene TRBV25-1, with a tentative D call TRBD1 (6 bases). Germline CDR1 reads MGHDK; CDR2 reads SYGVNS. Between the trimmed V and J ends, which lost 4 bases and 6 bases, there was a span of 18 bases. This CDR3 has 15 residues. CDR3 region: CASSAGTLARQTQYF. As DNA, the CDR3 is TGTGCCAGCAGTGCGGGGACACTGGCTCGGCAGACCCAGTACTTC. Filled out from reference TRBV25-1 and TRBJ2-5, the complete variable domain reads EADIYQTPRYLVIGTGKKITLECSQTMGHDKMYWYQQDPGMELHLIHYSYGVNSTEKGDLSSESTVSRIRTEHFPLTLESARPSHTSQYLCASSAGTLARQTQYFGPGTRLLVL.

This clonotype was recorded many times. The CDR3 DNA is TGCGCCAGCAGCCAAGCAAACTATGGCTACACCTTC. Translating gives CASSQANYGYTF. The chain employs TRBV4-1 and TRBJ1-2; D is undetermined. Germline V CDR1 and CDR2: MGHRA, YSYEKL. Trimming removed 1 base at V and 2 bases at J, with 2 bases between. The CDR3 runs to 12 residues.

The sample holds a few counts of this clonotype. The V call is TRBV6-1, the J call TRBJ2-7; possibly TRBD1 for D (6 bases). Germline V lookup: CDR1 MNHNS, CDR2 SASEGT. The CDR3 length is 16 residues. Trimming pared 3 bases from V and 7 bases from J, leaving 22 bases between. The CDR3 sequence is CASSDPGTRGFREQYF. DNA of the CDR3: TGTGCCAGCAGTGACCCCGGGACAAGGGGATTTCGAGAGCAGTACTTC.